The 16 T cell receptor gamma chains given below trace back to one sample, sequenced in a study of Vδ1+ human thymocytes. RNA was extracted from the cells and then reverse transcribed. The CDR3 regions were amplified by multiplex PCR from V-gene primers to a constant-region primer. TCRdb reprocessed the multiplex PCR reads using CATT. The table includes 20,000 to 25,000 gamma-chain clones, roughly an eighth detected once. These receptors' targets are unknown. Study observations and caveats: Thymic TRG and TRD repertoires appeared highly polyclonal.

Sequenced: Vdelta1+ gamma-delta thymocytes from the thymus. Noted subset: FACS-sorted CD3+ TCRalphabeta- TCRVdelta1+ TCRVdelta2- thymocytes. The receptors here all came from a child younger than two who had congenital heart surgery.

Remarks on this clone: A junction boundary mismatches the germline segment, possibly from a read error. V gene TRGV3 combines with J gene TRGJ1 or TRGJ2. CDR1 is VTNTFY, CDR2 YDVSTARD, per germline (reference sequence). CDR3 length equals 13 residues. The CDR3 region has the DNA TGCGCCACCTGGGACAGGCCCTGGTATAAGAAACTCTTT. Protein sequence: CATWDRPWYKKLF.

The gene calls are TRGV9 and TRGJP1. The germline V gene has CDR1 GITISATS and CDR2 ISYDGTV (reference sequence). This CDR3 region has 10 residues. V dropped 9 bases and J dropped 9; count of bases not matched to a gene: 4. CDR3 bases: TGTGCCTTGACTTGTTGGTTCAAGATATTT. Translating it yields CALTCWFKIF.

Comment on this clone: The junction differs from germline at one of its ends, possibly a read error. The chain is built from TRGV4 and TRGJP1. The CDR3 is 14 residues long. Per germline, CDR1 EGSTGY and CDR2 YDSYTSSV. CDR3 region: CAAWDDGTGWFKIF. DNA of the CDR3: TGTGCCGCCTGGGACGATGGCACTGGTTGGTTCAAGATATTT.

As concerns this clone: The junction does not match germline at one end; this may be a read error. V and J are TRGV4 and TRGJ1 or TRGJ2. Germline V CDR1 and CDR2: EGSTGY, YDSYTSSV. This CDR3 is 13 amino acids long. The CDR3 sequence: CATWNGGYYKKLF. CDR3 bases: TGTGCCACCTGGAATGGGGGGTATTATAAGAAACTCTTT.

The chain uses TRGV8 and TRGJ1 or TRGJ2. Germline-derived CDR1 and CDR2 are VENAVY and YDSYNSRV. CDR3 size: 14 residues. The V and J ends lost 3 bases and 2 bases, in that order; junction bases with no gene match: 7. The CDR3 spells CATWDPLDYYKKLF. The CDR3 bases are TGTGCCACCTGGGATCCGTTGGATTATTATAAGAAACTCTTT.

Judged by abundance, this clone is medium-sized. V is TRGV9 and J is TRGJ1 or TRGJ2. Germline V lookup: CDR1 GITISATS, CDR2 ISYDGTV (reference sequence). V trimming: 2 bases; J trimming: 12 bases; junction bases outside the gene matches: 7. The CDR3 length is 11 residues. CDR3: CALWEDPRKLF. The CDR3, as DNA: TGTGCCTTGTGGGAGGACCCTCGGAAACTCTTT.

The V gene is TRGV2, the J gene TRGJ1 or TRGJ2. The junction had 9 bases not matched to a gene; V was cut back by 0 bases and J by 4 bases. In germline, CDR1 is EGSNGY, CDR2 YDSYNSKV. The CDR3 length is 15 residues. CDR3: CATWDGILTYYKKLF. DNA for the CDR3: TGTGCCACCTGGGACGGGATATTGACGTATTATAAGAAACTCTTT.

The chain links TRGV8 to TRGJ1 or TRGJ2. The CDR3 is 14 amino acids. Trimming at V came to 2 bases and at J to 5 bases, leaving 9 bases not matched to a gene. Germline-derived CDR1 and CDR2 are VENAVY and YDSYNSRV. This chain's CDR3 is CATWDKESDYKKLF. CDR3 in DNA: TGTGCCACCTGGGATAAAGAGTCGGATTATAAGAAACTCTTT.

This clone qualifies as medium-sized. The sample carries other DNA sequences with the same CDR3. The chain is built from TRGV3 and TRGJ1 or TRGJ2. With 0 bases clipped from V and 11 bases from J, the junction kept 4 bases outside the gene matches. The length of the CDR3 is 11 residues. CDR1 and CDR2 from the germline V gene are VTNTFY and YDVSTARD (reference sequence). CDR3 region: CATWDRREKLF. The CDR3 nucleotides read TGTGCCACCTGGGACAGGCGGGAGAAACTCTTT.

The chain recombines TRGV8 with TRGJ1 or TRGJ2. The CDR3 runs to 14 residues. Germline V lookup: CDR1 VENAVY, CDR2 YDSYNSRV. V lost 4 bases to trimming and J lost 2 bases; unmatched junction nucleotides: 8. The CDR3 DNA follows: TGTGCCACCTGGGACCTCAGGGATTATTATAAGAAACTCTTT. Encoded protein: CATWDLRDYYKKLF.

This chain links TRGV3 with TRGJP2. The CDR3 length is 15 residues. The trim removed 3 bases at V and 0 bases at J, leaving 4 bases unmatched. Germline V gene lookup returns CDR1 VTNTFY and CDR2 YDVSTARD (reference sequence). The CDR3 loop is CATWDGYSSDWIKTF. CDR3 nucleotides: TGTGCCACCTGGGACGGTTATAGTAGTGATTGGATCAAGACGTTT.

Concerning this clone itself: Other DNA sequences in the same sample also yield this CDR3. V and J are TRGV3 and TRGJ1 or TRGJ2. Germline lookup yields CDR1 VTNTFY and CDR2 YDVSTARD (reference sequence). With 0 bases clipped from V and 4 bases from J, the junction kept 6 bases outside the gene matches. This CDR3 is 14 amino acids long. The DNA of the CDR3 is TGTGCCACCTGGGACAGGCCCTTATATTATAAGAAACTCTTT. This translates into CATWDRPLYYKKLF.

Concerning this clone: A much larger clone differs by one base, so this may be a read error. The V call is TRGV2, the J call TRGJ1 or TRGJ2. This CDR3 has 12 amino acids. Germline CDR1 EGSNGY, CDR2 YDSYNSKV. CDR3 DNA: TGTGCCACCTGGGGCGGGCGTTATAAGAAACTCTTT. Protein product: CATWGGRYKKLF.

Details on this clone: This may come from a read error, since a much larger clone is one base off. This specimen includes other DNA sequences encoding the same CDR3. The chain uses TRGV2 and TRGJ1 or TRGJ2. V gave up 0 bases and J gave up 3 bases; unmatched junction bases: 5. The CDR3 runs 14 residues. Germline values: CDR1 EGSNGY, CDR2 YDSYNSKV. CDR3 loop: CATWDGHRYYKKLF. CDR3 nucleotides: TGTGCCACCTGGGACGGGCACCGTTATTATAAGAAACTCTTT.

This clone has more than one count but fewer than ten. The junction shows a germline mismatch at one end, possibly a read error. The sample has other DNA sequences that encode this CDR3 too. This sequence joins TRGV4 and TRGJ1 or TRGJ2. CDR1 EGSTGY and CDR2 YDSYTSSV come from the germline V gene. The CDR3 length is 15 residues. The CDR3 here is CATWNGPPNYYKKLF. For the CDR3, the DNA is TGTGCCACCTGGAATGGGCCCCCCAATTATTATAAGAAACTCTTT.

J is TRGJ1 or TRGJ2 and V is TRGV3. The CDR3 contains 14 residues. With 2 bases clipped from V and 2 bases from J, the junction kept 6 bases outside the gene matches. From germline, CDR1 is VTNTFY and CDR2 YDVSTARD (reference sequence). The CDR3 loop reads CATWDTSDYYKKLF. DNA of the CDR3: TGTGCCACCTGGGACACTTCGGATTATTATAAGAAACTCTTT.